This TCR beta chain came from a study of blood T cell repertoires in COVID-19. Sequenced by immunoSEQ multiplex PCR; TCRdb stores in-frame clones only, minus some. Among roughly 69,000 clones listed, approximately 79% were seen once. Per germline, CDR1 LGHDT and CDR2 YNNKEL (reference sequence). Trimming removed 0 bases from V and 0 bases from J, with 20 bases in between. The CDR3 loop spans 19 amino acids. V gene TRBV3-1 (or the pseudogene TRBV3-2) combines with J gene TRBJ1-2; D gene ambiguous. The sequencing input was peripheral blood. The sequence came from a human donor in a cohort sampled during active COVID-19. CDR3 amino acids: CASSQERAALGESNYGYTF. CDR3 DNA: TGTGCCAGCAGCCAAGAGCGGGCAGCTCTGGGCGAGTCTAACTATGGCTACACCTTC.